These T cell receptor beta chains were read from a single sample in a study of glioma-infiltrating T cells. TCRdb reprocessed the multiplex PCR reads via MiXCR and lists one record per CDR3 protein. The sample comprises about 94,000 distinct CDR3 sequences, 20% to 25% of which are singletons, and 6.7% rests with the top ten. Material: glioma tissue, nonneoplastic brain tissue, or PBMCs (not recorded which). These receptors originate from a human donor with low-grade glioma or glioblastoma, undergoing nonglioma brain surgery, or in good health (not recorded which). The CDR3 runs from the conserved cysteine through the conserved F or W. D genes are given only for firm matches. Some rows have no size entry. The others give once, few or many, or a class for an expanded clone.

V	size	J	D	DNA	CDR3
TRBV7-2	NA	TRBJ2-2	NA	TGTGCCATCAGCTTAGACGGGGGGCTGGACACCGGGGAGCTGTTTTTT	CAISLDGGLDTGELFF
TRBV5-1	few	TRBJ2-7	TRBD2	TGCGCCAGCAGCTTGCTCGGGAGGGCCAACGAGCAGTACTTC	CASSLLGRANEQYF
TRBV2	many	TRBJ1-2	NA	TGTGCCAGCACGAATAGGCAGATGGTATCTGGCTACACCTTC	CASTNRQMVSGYTF
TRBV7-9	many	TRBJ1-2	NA	TGTGCCAGCAGCTTCCAAGACAGCTATGGCTACACCTTC	CASSFQDSYGYTF
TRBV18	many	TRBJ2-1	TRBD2	TGTGCCAGCTCACCACGTTCTAGCGGGAGCTCCTACAATGAGCAGTTCTTC	CASSPRSSGSSYNEQFF
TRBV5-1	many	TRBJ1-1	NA	TGCGCCAGCAGTCCGAGGGGGAGGGGAAACACTGAAGCTTTCTTT	CASSPRGRGNTEAFF
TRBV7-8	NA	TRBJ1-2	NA	TGTGCCAGCAGCTTAGTACGTCAGGTTCCGTCTCTCTATGGCTACACCTTC	CASSLVRQVPSLYGYTF
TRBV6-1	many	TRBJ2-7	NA	TGTGCCAGCAGTGAAGCTACGACGGCCATCTACGAGCAGTACTTC	CASSEATTAIYEQYF
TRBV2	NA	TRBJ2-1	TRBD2	TGTGCCAGCAACGCAGGGACTAGCCGCGGGAATGAGCAGTTCTTC	CASNAGTSRGNEQFF
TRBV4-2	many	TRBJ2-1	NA	TGTGCCAGCAGCTCCTGGGACAAGAACAATGAGCAGTTCTTC	CASSSWDKNNEQFF
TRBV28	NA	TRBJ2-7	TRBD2	TGTGTCAGCAGTTCACCTAGCGGGAGCTCCTACGAGCAGTACTTC	CVSSSPSGSSYEQYF
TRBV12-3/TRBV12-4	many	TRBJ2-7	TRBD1	TGTGCCAGCAGAGGGACAGGGACCTACGAGCAGTACTTC	CASRGTGTYEQYF
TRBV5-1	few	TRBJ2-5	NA	TGCGCCAGCAGCTTGGATTCCGGACTTGAGACCCAGTACTTC	CASSLDSGLETQYF
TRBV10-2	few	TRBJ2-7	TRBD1	TGCGCCAGCAGTGATACAGGGGTCGTCTACGAGCAGTACTTC	CASSDTGVVYEQYF
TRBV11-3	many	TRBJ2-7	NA	TGTGCCAGCAGCTTAGGGGGCCGAAGCTACGAGCAGTACTTC	CASSLGGRSYEQYF
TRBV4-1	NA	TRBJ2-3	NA	TGCGCCGGCAGCCAAGGGCCGGACACAGATACGCAGTATTTT	CAGSQGPDTDTQYF
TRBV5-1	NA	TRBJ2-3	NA	TGCGCCAGCAGCTTGGCTAGCGCTTTAGATACGCAGTATTTT	CASSLASALDTQYF
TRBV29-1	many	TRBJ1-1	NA	TGCAGCGTTGAAACGGGCCTTAACACTGAAGCTTTCTTT	CSVETGLNTEAFF
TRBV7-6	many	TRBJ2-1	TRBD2	TGTGCCAGCAGCTTAGGAATAGCGGGGGGGGACAATGAGCAGTTCTTC	CASSLGIAGGDNEQFF
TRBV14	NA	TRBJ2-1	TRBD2	TGTGCCAGCAGCCAAGATCGAGCGGGGTTGGCTGATGAGCAGTTCTTC	CASSQDRAGLADEQFF
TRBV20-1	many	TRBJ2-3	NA	TGCAGTGCTAGTTGGGGGGATACGCAGTATTTT	CSASWGDTQYF
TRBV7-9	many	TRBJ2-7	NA	TGTGCCAGCAGCTTAGAGGGGTTGAACGAGCAGTACTTC	CASSLEGLNEQYF
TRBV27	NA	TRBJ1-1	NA	TGCGCCAGCAGTCCCGGTTTGGGCGTTAACACGGAAGCTTTCTGG	CASSPGLGVNTEAFW
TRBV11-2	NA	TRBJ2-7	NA	TGTGCCAGCAGGGAATACGGGAGCTCCTACGAGCAGTACTTC	CASREYGSSYEQYF
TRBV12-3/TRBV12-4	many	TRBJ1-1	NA	TGTGCCAGCAGTTGGGTGGTTATTGAAGCTTTCTTT	CASSWVVIEAFF
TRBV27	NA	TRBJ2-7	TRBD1	TGTGCCAGCAGTTTGGGGACAGGAAGTAACGAGCAGTACTTC	CASSLGTGSNEQYF
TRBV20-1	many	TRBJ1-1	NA	TGCAGTGCTAGAAGTGGCGGTGGACTGGCAGCTTTCTTT	CSARSGGGLAAFF
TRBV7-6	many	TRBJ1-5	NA	TGTGCCAGCAGCTTAGAGGAGGGTCAGCCCCAGCATTTT	CASSLEEGQPQHF
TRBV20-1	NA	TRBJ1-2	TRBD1	TGCAGTGCAGGGGACAGGGGGCAGAACTATGGCTACACCTTC	CSAGDRGQNYGYTF
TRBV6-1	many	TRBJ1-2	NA	TGTGCCAGCAGTTTCCAGACAGGCCCTAACTATGGCTACACCTTC	CASSFQTGPNYGYTF
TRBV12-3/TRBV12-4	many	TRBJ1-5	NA	TGTGCCAGCAGCCCGGTAATGCAAGATAGCAATCAGCCCCAGCATTTT	CASSPVMQDSNQPQHF
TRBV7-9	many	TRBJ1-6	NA	TGTGCCAGCAGCTTACATTCATATAATTCACCCCTCCACTTT	CASSLHSYNSPLHF
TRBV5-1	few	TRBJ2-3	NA	TGCGCCAGCAGCCAGCAAGGGCCCGGGGATACGCAGTATTTT	CASSQQGPGDTQYF
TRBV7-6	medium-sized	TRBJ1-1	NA	TGTGCCAGCAGCTCCGACGTGAACACTGAAGCTTTCTTT	CASSSDVNTEAFF
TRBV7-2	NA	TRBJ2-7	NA	TGTGCCAGCAGCCCGGGACAAGCCCACTACGAGCAGTACTTC	CASSPGQAHYEQYF
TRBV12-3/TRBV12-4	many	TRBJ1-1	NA	TGTGCCAGCAGTTTTGGCAGACTCACTGAAGCTTTCTTT	CASSFGRLTEAFF
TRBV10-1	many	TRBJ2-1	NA	TGCGCCAGCAGTTATTCGGAGGGAACTGAGCAGTTCTTC	CASSYSEGTEQFF
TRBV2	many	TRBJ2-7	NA	TGTGCCAGCAGTCGGGCCATTACTCTTCAGTCCTACGAGCAGTACTTC	CASSRAITLQSYEQYF
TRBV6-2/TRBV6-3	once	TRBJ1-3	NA	TGTGATAGCAGTTACTCGACGTCAGATACTGGAAACACCATATATTTT	CDSSYSTSDTGNTIYF
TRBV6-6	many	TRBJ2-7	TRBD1	TGTGCCAGCAGTTACGGGGACAGGAATTACGAGCAGTACTTC	CASSYGDRNYEQYF
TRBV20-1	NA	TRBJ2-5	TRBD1	TGCAGTGCTAGCGATACAGGGGTTTACTCTCAAGAGACCCAGTACTTC	CSASDTGVYSQETQYF
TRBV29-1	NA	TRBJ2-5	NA	TGCAGCGTTGATATCTCCCTGGAGGAGACCCAGTACTTC	CSVDISLEETQYF